This T cell receptor (beta chain) was captured by sequencing in a study of Ad26.COV2.S vaccination and SARS-CoV-2 variants. V was pared by 2 bases and J by 2 bases, with 9 bases of the junction left unmatched. Germline V CDR1 and CDR2: LGHNA, YSLEER. This CDR3 region has 17 residues. Here immunoSEQ multiplex PCR was the method, and the copy in TCRdb shows in-frame clones only, minus some. The sample comprises about 390,000 clones, about 88% of which are singletons, and more than 3% rests with the top ten. Documented treatment: 19 received Ad26.COV2.S at low or high dose, single or two shots; about 5 received placebo; per-sample allocation not given. Day 63 after the first injection of vaccine or placebo was the sampling time.

The specimen was peripheral blood, collected in a trial of Ad26.COV2.S vaccine versus placebo. The receptor was derived from a person between 18 and 65 years old who received the Ad26.COV2.S COVID-19 vaccine or a placebo. The chain has TRBV4-3 and TRBJ2-1; 7 positions match TRBD2. CDR3 protein: CASSQQPGTTPYNEQFF. Here the CDR3 DNA reads TGCGCCAGCAGCCAACAACCCGGGACTACTCCCTACAATGAGCAGTTCTTC.